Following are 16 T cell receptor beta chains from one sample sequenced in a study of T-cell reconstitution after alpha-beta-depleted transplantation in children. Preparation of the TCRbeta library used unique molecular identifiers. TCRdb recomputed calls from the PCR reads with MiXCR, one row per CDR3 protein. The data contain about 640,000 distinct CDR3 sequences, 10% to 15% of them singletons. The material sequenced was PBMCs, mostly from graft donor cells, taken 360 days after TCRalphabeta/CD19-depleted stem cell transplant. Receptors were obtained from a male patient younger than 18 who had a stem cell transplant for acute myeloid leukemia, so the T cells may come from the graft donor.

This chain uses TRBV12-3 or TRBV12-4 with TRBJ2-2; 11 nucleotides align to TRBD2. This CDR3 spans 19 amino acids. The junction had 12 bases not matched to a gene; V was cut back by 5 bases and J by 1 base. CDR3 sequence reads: CASSHGTSGRPLNTGELFF. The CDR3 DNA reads TGTGCCAGCAGTCATGGCACTAGCGGGAGACCCTTGAACACCGGGGAGCTGTTTTTT.

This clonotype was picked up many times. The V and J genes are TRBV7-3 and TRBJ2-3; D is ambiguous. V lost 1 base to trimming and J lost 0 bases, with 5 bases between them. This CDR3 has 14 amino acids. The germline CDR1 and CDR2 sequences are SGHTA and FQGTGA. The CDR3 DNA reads TGTGCCAGCAGCTTAAACCCGAGCACAGATACGCAGTATTTT. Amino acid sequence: CASSLNPSTDTQYF.

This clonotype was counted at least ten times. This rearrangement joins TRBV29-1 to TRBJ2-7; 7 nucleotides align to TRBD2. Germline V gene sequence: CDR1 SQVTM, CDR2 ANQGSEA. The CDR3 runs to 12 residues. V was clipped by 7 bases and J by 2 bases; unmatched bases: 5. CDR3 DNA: TGCAGCGCCTCGGGGGGAACCTACGAGCAGTACTTC. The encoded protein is CSASGGTYEQYF.

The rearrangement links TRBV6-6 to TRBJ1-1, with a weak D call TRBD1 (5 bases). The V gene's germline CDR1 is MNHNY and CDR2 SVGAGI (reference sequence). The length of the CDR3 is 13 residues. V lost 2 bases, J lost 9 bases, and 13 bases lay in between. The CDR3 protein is CASSYKTAQQAFF. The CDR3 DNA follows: TGTGCCAGCAGTTACAAGACAGCACAACAAGCTTTCTTT.

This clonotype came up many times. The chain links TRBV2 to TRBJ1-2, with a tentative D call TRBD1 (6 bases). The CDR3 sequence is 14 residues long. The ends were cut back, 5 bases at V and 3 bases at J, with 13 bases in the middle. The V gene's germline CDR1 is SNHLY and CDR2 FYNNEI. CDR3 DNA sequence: TGTGCCAGCAGTTACAGGGAGAGGGACTATGGCTACACCTTC. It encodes CASSYRERDYGYTF.

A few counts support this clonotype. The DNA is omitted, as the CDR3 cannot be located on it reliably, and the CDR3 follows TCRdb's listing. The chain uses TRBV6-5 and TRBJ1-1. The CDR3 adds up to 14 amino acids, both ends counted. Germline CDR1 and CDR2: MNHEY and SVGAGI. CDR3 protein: CASSSSDGNTEAFF.

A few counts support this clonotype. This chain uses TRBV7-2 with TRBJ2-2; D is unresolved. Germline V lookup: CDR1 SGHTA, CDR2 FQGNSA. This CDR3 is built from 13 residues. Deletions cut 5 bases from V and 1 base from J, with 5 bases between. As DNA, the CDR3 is TGTGCCAGCAGCAGTAAGAACACCGGGGAGCTGTTTTTT. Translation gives CASSSKNTGELFF.

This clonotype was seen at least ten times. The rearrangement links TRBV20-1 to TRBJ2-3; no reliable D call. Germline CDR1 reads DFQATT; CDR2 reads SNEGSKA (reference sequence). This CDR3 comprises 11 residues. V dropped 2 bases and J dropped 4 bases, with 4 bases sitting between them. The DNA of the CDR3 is TGCAGTGCTAGACCATCAGATACGCAGTATTTT. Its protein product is CSARPSDTQYF.

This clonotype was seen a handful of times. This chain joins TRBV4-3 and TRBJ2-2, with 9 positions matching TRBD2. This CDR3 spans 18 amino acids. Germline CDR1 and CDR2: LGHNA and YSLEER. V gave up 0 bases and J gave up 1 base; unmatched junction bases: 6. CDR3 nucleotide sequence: TGCGCCAGCAGCCAAGATATGGCGGGAGGGTTGAACACCGGGGAGCTGTTTTTT. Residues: CASSQDMAGGLNTGELFF.

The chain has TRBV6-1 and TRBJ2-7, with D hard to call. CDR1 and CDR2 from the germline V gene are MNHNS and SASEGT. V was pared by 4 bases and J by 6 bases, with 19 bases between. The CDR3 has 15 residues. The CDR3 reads CASSGPPIQWGEQYF. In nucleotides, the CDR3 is TGTGCCAGCAGTGGCCCTCCGATCCAGTGGGGCGAGCAGTACTTC.

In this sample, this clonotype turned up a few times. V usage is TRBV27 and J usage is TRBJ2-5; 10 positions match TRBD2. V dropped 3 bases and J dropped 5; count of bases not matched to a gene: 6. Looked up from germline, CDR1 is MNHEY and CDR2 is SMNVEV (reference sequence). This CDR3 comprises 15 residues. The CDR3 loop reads CASSFGLAELETQYF. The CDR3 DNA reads TGTGCCAGCAGTTTCGGACTAGCGGAATTGGAGACCCAGTACTTC.

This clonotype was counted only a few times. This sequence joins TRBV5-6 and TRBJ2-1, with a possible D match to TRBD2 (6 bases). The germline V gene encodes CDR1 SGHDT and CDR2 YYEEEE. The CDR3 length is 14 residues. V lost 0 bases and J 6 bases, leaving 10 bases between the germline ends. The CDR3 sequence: CASSLGGVPNEQFF. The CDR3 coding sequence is TGTGCCAGCAGCTTGGGCGGGGTCCCCAATGAGCAGTTCTTC. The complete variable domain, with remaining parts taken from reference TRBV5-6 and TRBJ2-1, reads DAGVTQSPTHLIKTRGQQVTLRCSPKSGHDTVSWYQQALGQGPQFIFQYYEEEERQRGNFPDRFSGHQFPNYSSELNVNALLLGDSALYLCASSLGGVPNEQFFGPGTRLTVL.

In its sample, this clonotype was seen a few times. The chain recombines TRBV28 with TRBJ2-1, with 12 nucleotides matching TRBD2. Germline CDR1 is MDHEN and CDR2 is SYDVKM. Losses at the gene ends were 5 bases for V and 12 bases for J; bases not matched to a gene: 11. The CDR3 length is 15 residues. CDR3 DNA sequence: TGTGCCAGCAGTCCTTCTAGCGGGAGGGCCGTGAGGCAGTTCTTC. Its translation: CASSPSSGRAVRQFF. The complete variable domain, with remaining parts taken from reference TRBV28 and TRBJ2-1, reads DVKVTQSSRYLVKRTGEKVFLECVQDMDHENMFWYRQDPGLGLRLIYFSYDVKMKEKGDIPEGYSVSREKKERFSLILESASTNQTSMYLCASSPSSGRAVRQFFGPGTRLTVL.

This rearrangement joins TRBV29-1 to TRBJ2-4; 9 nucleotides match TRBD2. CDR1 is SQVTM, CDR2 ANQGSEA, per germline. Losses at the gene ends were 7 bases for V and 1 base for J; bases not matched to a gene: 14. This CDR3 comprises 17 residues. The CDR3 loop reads CSAVSGSRGIAKNIQYF. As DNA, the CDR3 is TGCAGCGCCGTTAGCGGGAGCCGGGGGATCGCCAAAAACATTCAGTACTTC.

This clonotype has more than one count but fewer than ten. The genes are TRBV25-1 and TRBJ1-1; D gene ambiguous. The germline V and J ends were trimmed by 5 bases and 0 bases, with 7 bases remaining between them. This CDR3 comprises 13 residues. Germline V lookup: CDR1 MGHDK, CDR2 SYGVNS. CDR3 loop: CASSTPLNTEAFF. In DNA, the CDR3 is TGTGCCAGCAGTACCCCCTTGAACACTGAAGCTTTCTTT.

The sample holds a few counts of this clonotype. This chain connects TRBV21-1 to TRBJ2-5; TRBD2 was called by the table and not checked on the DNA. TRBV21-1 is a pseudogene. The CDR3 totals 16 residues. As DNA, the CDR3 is TGTGCCAGCAGCAAAGCGAGGACCTCCAGGGAAGAGACCCAGTACTTC. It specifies CASSKARTSREETQYF.